This T cell receptor beta chain was retrieved from a study of shared clonotypes between healthy human individuals. Roughly 30,000 T cell genomes (approximately 210 ng DNA) went into each sorted-subset replicate. Only in-frame clones appear in the TCRdb table, and some are missing; sequencing was by immunoSEQ multiplex PCR. The sample contains some 300,000 clones, 70% to 75% of which appear only once. Sequencing used memory CD4+ T cells sorted from blood. Subset specified: CD45RA-negative fraction. The sequence derives from a man under 40 in good health.

CDR3 loop: CASSLMAGATGELFF. As DNA, the CDR3 is TGTGCCAGCAGCTTAATGGCGGGGGCCACCGGGGAGCTGTTTTTT. The chain has TRBV7-9 and TRBJ2-2; D is possibly TRBD2 (7 bases). Germline loops: CDR1 SEHNR, CDR2 FQNEAQ (reference sequence). The CDR3 extends over 15 amino acids. Trimming removed 2 bases from V and 4 bases from J, with 11 bases in between.